The 9 T cell receptor beta chains in this list originate from one sample, sequenced in a study of tumor-infiltrating lymphocytes in primary liver carcinoma. For each extraction, RNA and DNA were obtained together from 20-30 mg of unsorted bulk tissue. Making TCR beta cDNA involved around 520 ng total RNA and a constant-region primer. Slightly modified ARM-PCR, run as three nested multiplex PCR rounds, produced the TCR beta libraries. The first two PCR rounds used TRBV1-TRBV30 primers with a Cbeta primer, 9 to 11 cycles each. A single record per CDR3 protein comes from TCRdb applying MiXCR to the multiplex PCR reads. The table has some 64,000 distinct CDR3 sequences, about 71% seen once. The sequenced sample consisted of liver tumor tissue from sampling region 4. Noted subset: tumor region T4, right-lateral pole. These receptors were taken from a man in his forties with primary liver carcinoma and hepatitis B virus infection.

This clonotype was observed a few times. The junction differs from germline at one of its ends, possibly a read error. The CDR3 DNA sequence: TGTGCCAGCACCCCTACAGAGGGGGCGTTTAGCAATCAGCCTCAGCATTTT. Protein product: CASTPTEGAFSNQPQHF. This chain joins TRBV6-2 or TRBV6-3 and TRBJ1-5; the match to TRBD1 covers 7 bases. CDR1 is MNHEY and CDR2 is SVGEGT in the germline V gene. This CDR3 is 17 amino acids long.

Turning to this clonotype: A much larger clone differs by one base, so this may be a read error. The V call is TRBV6-5, the J call TRBJ2-3; D is possibly TRBD2 (5 bases). The CDR3 length is 13 residues. Germline lookup yields CDR1 MNHEY and CDR2 SVGAGI. CDR3 nucleotide sequence: TGTGTCAGCAGTCAGAGGGTCGGGGATACGCAGTATTTT. This sequence encodes CVSSQRVGDTQYF.

For this clonotype: The conserved phenylalanine or tryptophan is not found at the CDR3 terminus, so this likely reflects a read error. This sequence joins TRBV29-1 and TRBJ2-5; tentatively, D is TRBD1 (6 bases). The CDR3 runs 12 residues. In germline, CDR1 is SQVTM, CDR2 ANQGSEA. CDR3 DNA: TGCAGAGGTATGGACAGTGGAGAGACCCAGTACTCC. It specifies CRGMDSGETQYS.

About this clonotype itself: A much larger clone sits a single nucleotide away, making a read error possible. This sequence joins TRBV5-6 and TRBJ2-5; D may be TRBD2 (5 bases). Germline loops: CDR1 SGHDT, CDR2 YYEEEE. The CDR3 covers 13 residues. V gave up 4 bases and J gave up 7 bases, with 14 bases separating them. CDR3 amino acids: CASSPSTRGTQYF. The CDR3 DNA reads as TGTGCCAGCAGCCCTAGCACCCGGGGGACCCAGTACTTC.

As to this clonotype: One junction end disagrees with the germline gene, perhaps due to a read error. This chain connects TRBV11-1 to TRBJ2-1; 8 positions agree with TRBD1. From germline, CDR1 is SGHAT and CDR2 FQDESV (reference sequence). The CDR3 length is 16 residues. The CDR3 DNA reads TGTGCCAGCAGTTTAGTGGACAGGGCGTACTACTATGAGCAGTTCTTC. Translating it yields CASSLVDRAYYYEQFF.

This clonotype has just a few counts. A read error may be the cause here, since a much bigger clone is one base away. J is TRBJ1-4 and V is TRBV30; D possibly corresponds to TRBD1 (6 bases). V shed 3 bases and J shed 7 bases, with 15 bases lying between them. The CDR3 is 14 amino acids. Germline CDR1 reads GTSNPN; CDR2 reads SVGIG (reference sequence). The DNA for the CDR3 is TGTGCCTGGAGCAGGACAGAGGACGGTGAAAAACTGTTTTTT. It encodes CAWSRTEDGEKLFF.

This clonotype has at least ten counts. The chain is built from TRBV7-8 and TRBJ2-2; perhaps TRBD1 as D (5 bases). Trimming took 7 bases from V and 3 from J, leaving 21 bases between them. Germline assignment: CDR1 SGHVS and CDR2 FQNEAQ. The CDR3 consists of 17 residues. The CDR3 loop is CASIFPQGDWHTGELFF. For the CDR3, the DNA is TGTGCCAGCATTTTCCCCCAGGGTGATTGGCACACCGGGGAGCTGTTTTTT.

This clonotype occurred many times. The chain has TRBV28 and TRBJ2-7; D ambiguous. Germline V lookup: CDR1 MDHEN, CDR2 SYDVKM. Trimming removed 7 bases at V and 0 bases at J, with 10 bases between. The CDR3 covers 13 residues. CDR3 bases: TGTGCCAGCATTCCCGGGTTCTCCTACGAGCAGTACTTC. This sequence encodes CASIPGFSYEQYF.

V and J are TRBV5-5 and TRBJ2-1, with 8 bases aligning to TRBD1. This CDR3 spans 18 amino acids. CDR1 and CDR2 (germline): SGHKS, YYEKEE (reference sequence). Trimming removed 1 base from V and 6 bases from J; junction bases left unmatched: 15. The CDR3 here is CASSLYALVGQGSNEQFF. The CDR3 DNA reads as TGTGCCAGCAGCTTGTACGCGTTGGTAGGACAGGGTAGCAATGAGCAGTTCTTC.